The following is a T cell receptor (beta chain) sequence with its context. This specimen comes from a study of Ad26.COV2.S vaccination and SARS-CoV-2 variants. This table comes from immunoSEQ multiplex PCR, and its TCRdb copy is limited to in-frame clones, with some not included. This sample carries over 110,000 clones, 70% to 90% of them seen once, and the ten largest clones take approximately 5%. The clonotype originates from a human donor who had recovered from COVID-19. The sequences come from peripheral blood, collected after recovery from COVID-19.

CDR3 nucleotide sequence: TGTGCCAGCAGCGAACAGGGTCCAGATACGCAGTATTTT. Translated: CASSEQGPDTQYF. The chain combines TRBV5-4 with TRBJ2-3; the D gene is possibly TRBD1 (6 bases). V shed 4 bases and J shed 4 bases, with 10 bases lying between them. Germline CDR1 SGHNT, CDR2 YYREEE (reference sequence). The CDR3 has 13 residues.